This T cell receptor beta chain was sequenced during a study of tumor and adjacent non-tumor tissue in lung cancer. Whole-study findings and limits: TCR diversity was significantly greater in tumor than normal lung tissue.

No cell sorting was done before RNA was extracted from the tissue. More than 3 cm separated this lung sample from the edge of the tumor. TCRbeta libraries were built with three rounds of nested PCR, modified from ARM-PCR. TCRdb independently ran MiXCR on the multiplex PCR reads; one entry per CDR3 protein. Among approximately 120,000 distinct CDR3 sequences listed, about 65% were seen once. About this clonotype: What it recognizes is unknown. A much more abundant neighbour one base away suggests this may be a read error.

The CDR3 has 14 amino acids. From germline, CDR1 is SGHRS and CDR2 YFSETQ. Trimming took off 4 bases at V and 6 bases at J, with 16 bases between the two ends. Specimen: distant non-tumor lung tissue. V and J are TRBV5-1 and TRBJ1-1, with a weak D call TRBD1 (5 bases). This receptor was taken from a man in his fifties or sixties with non-small cell lung cancer. The CDR3 nucleotides read TGCGCCAGCAGCGTGGACGGGGGTGGTGCTGAAGCTTTCTTT. This translates into CASSVDGGGAEAFF.